Listed here are 26 T cell receptor beta chains from one sample, sequenced in a study of T cell responses to AZD1222 COVID-19 vaccine (dated by TCRdb to 2020 to 2022). Read against the paper, the sample's time point label means: baseline before first vaccination. Library preparation was by the immunoSEQ multiplex PCR assay. Imported from immuneACCESS, the table was reduced by TCRdb to in-frame sequences with V and J called. These copies leave out some clones; in studies compared against another copy, an unresolved V gene accounts for under half, and the cause of the remainder is not known. The sample has tens of thousands of clones on record, approximately 89% of them singletons. The ten largest clonotypes hold approximately 2.1% of the sample. Sample: peripheral blood, taken on day 0 of AZD1222 vaccination. Every receptor here comes from an adult in good health.

Remarks on this clone: Other DNA sequences from this sample encode an identical CDR3 as well. This sequence joins TRBV5-4 and TRBJ2-1; D is unresolved. Germline CDR1 SGHNT, CDR2 YYREEE (reference sequence). The CDR3 runs to 15 residues. V lost 0 bases and J 1 base, leaving 8 bases between the germline ends. The DNA of the CDR3 is TGTGCCAGCAGCTTGGGTGGTGGGTCCTACAATGAGCAGTTCTTC. Translating it yields CASSLGGGSYNEQFF.

The J gene is TRBJ2-1, the V gene TRBV11-2, with D tentatively TRBD2 (6 bases). The V and J ends lost 5 bases and 2 bases respectively, with 13 bases between them. Germline-derived CDR1 and CDR2 are SGHAT and FQNNGV. This CDR3 comprises 15 residues. The CDR3 spells CASSPSGVPYNEQFF. Written as DNA, the CDR3 is TGTGCCAGCAGCCCTTCGGGGGTTCCCTACAATGAGCAGTTCTTC.

The chain employs TRBV19 and TRBJ2-1, with TRBD2 matching over 8 bases. The V and J ends lost 3 bases and 4 bases, in that order; junction bases with no gene match: 8. The germline CDR1 and CDR2 sequences are LNHDA and SQIVND (reference sequence). The CDR3 sequence is 16 residues long. In nucleotides, the CDR3 is TGTGCCAGTAGTATGAGCGGGGGTACCAATTACAATGAGCAGTTCTTC. Amino acid sequence: CASSMSGGTNYNEQFF.

The rearrangement joins TRBV15 to TRBJ2-4; possible D gene TRBD2, 6 bases. The CDR3 extends over 18 amino acids. CDR1 and CDR2 (germline): LNHNV, YYDKDF (reference sequence). Trimming cost V 0 bases and J 3 bases, with 18 bases left between them. CDR3 sequence: CATSRDFVGRRGKNIQYF. Here the CDR3 DNA reads TGTGCCACCAGCAGAGATTTTGTAGGGAGGAGGGGCAAAAACATTCAGTACTTC.

This clone was seen once. The chain has TRBV1 and TRBJ2-1; TRBD2 is the table's D call and was not checked against the DNA. TRBV1 is an annotated pseudogene. The CDR3 covers 17 residues. CDR3 residues: CTSSQAPGLAGYNEQFF. The CDR3 DNA reads as TGCACCAGCAGCCAAGCCCCGGGGCTAGCGGGATACAATGAGCAGTTCTTC.

The chain carries TRBV19 and TRBJ1-1; 7 bases agree with TRBD1. After removal of 1 base from V and 5 bases from J, the junction contained 4 bases not matched to a gene. Germline loops: CDR1 LNHDA, CDR2 SQIVND (reference sequence). This CDR3 comprises 14 residues. In nucleotides, the CDR3 is TGTGCCAGTAGTATAGGAGGGGGCGGGACTGAAGCTTTCTTT. Amino acids: CASSIGGGGTEAFF.

The chain uses TRBV5-6 and TRBJ2-3; either TRBD1 or TRBD2 may fit D (7 bases each). CDR1 SGHDT and CDR2 YYEEEE come from the germline V gene. CDR3 size: 15 residues. V lost 1 base and J lost 11, with 20 bases in between. The CDR3 DNA is TGTGCCAGCAGCTTGCCAGGACTAGGGGGCGATGAGCAGTATTTT. It specifies CASSLPGLGGDEQYF.

The chain links TRBV18 to TRBJ2-1; perhaps TRBD1 as D (6 bases). This CDR3 has 15 amino acids. Trimming took 4 bases from V and 0 from J, leaving 10 bases between them. Germline CDR1 and CDR2: KGHSH and LQKENI. The CDR3 DNA reads TGTGCCAGCTCACTTCGACAGGACTCCTACAATGAGCAGTTCTTC. As protein: CASSLRQDSYNEQFF.

V gene TRBV5-4 combines with J gene TRBJ2-1, with 7 bases aligning to TRBD1. This CDR3 region has 16 residues. In germline, CDR1 is SGHNT, CDR2 YYREEE (reference sequence). The J segment lost 5 bases and the V segment lost 4 bases, leaving 12 bases of the junction unmatched. The CDR3 DNA reads as TGTGCCAGCAGCCAGGGTACAGGGGCTAACCACAATGAGCAGTTCTTC. Translation gives CASSQGTGANHNEQFF.

This clone occurred once. The chain has TRBV5-1 and TRBJ2-7; 9 bases fit TRBD1. Losses at the gene ends were 0 bases for V and 5 bases for J; bases not matched to a gene: 6. The germline V gene has CDR1 SGHRS and CDR2 YFSETQ. CDR3 length: 15 residues. The CDR3 sequence: CASSLEGQGFDEQYF. In nucleotides, the CDR3 is TGCGCCAGCAGCTTGGAAGGACAGGGGTTCGACGAGCAGTACTTC.

This clone is a singleton in its sample. The gene calls are TRBV6-5 and TRBJ1-5, with TRBD1 matching over 7 bases. The V segment lost 5 bases and the J segment 4 bases; nucleotides outside the gene matches: 5. CDR1 and CDR2 from the germline V gene are MNHEY and SVGAGI. The CDR3 contains 14 residues. The CDR3 region has the DNA TGTGCCAGCAGTCGCCGGGACAGAAATCAGCCCCAGCATTTT. Translated: CASSRRDRNQPQHF.

The chain has TRBV19 and TRBJ1-2; D not resolved. Germline CDR1 and CDR2: LNHDA and SQIVND (reference sequence). This CDR3 is 14 amino acids long. Trimming removed 6 bases at V and 0 bases at J, with 11 bases between. The chain's CDR3 is CASRKQQANYGYTF. DNA of the CDR3: TGTGCCAGTAGGAAACAGCAAGCTAACTATGGCTACACCTTC.

This clone was found a few times. V gene TRBV18 combines with J gene TRBJ1-3; D is uncertain. The V end was cut by 5 bases, the J end by 7 bases, with 12 bases between. Per germline, CDR1 KGHSH and CDR2 LQKENI. This CDR3 region has 13 residues. The CDR3 protein is CASSRSNGNTIYF. CDR3 bases: TGTGCCAGCTCAAGGTCCAATGGGAACACCATATATTTT.

The rearrangement uses TRBV30 and TRBJ2-2; D is possibly TRBD1 (6 bases). V shed 4 bases and J shed 7 bases, with 13 bases lying between them. CDR1 GTSNPN and CDR2 SVGIG come from the germline V gene (reference sequence). CDR3 length equals 13 residues. The DNA for the CDR3 is TGTGCCTGGAAGTGGGGGCGAAACGGGGAGCTGTTTTTT. As protein: CAWKWGRNGELFF.

J is TRBJ2-1 and V is TRBV3-1 (or the pseudogene TRBV3-2); maybe TRBD1 (5 bases). Germline V lookup: CDR1 LGHDT, CDR2 YNNKEL (reference sequence). V lost 6 bases and J 6 bases, leaving 15 bases between the germline ends. There are 14 residues in the CDR3. CDR3 coding DNA: TGTGCCAGCAGTCGACAGAGTACCTCCAATGAGCAGTTCTTC. Translation: CASSRQSTSNEQFF.

The CDR3 coding sequence is TGTGCCACCTCAGGACATATCTATGGCTACACCTTC. Amino acids: CATSGHIYGYTF. V gene TRBV24-1 combines with J gene TRBJ1-2, with a weak D call TRBD1 (5 bases). Germline CDR1 KGHDR, CDR2 SFDVKD. The CDR3 is made up of 12 amino acids. V lost 9 bases, J lost 4 bases, and 11 bases lay in between.

The chain couples TRBV4-2 to TRBJ1-2; 7 bases match TRBD1. Germline values: CDR1 LGHNA, CDR2 YNFKEQ. V trimming: 0 bases; J trimming: 2 bases; junction bases outside the gene matches: 3. The CDR3 covers 15 residues. CDR3 nucleotides: TGTGCCAGCAGCCAAGAGGCGGGACAGAACTATGGCTACACCTTC. Translated, it gives CASSQEAGQNYGYTF.

The rearrangement uses TRBV3-1 (or the pseudogene TRBV3-2) and TRBJ2-7, with TRBD2 identical over 13 bases. CDR1 is LGHDT, CDR2 YNNKEL, per germline (reference sequence). V lost 4 bases and J lost 7; bases outside the gene matches: 7. The CDR3 loop spans 15 amino acids. CDR3: CASSLGLAGAREQYF. The DNA for the CDR3 is TGTGCCAGCAGCCTCGGACTAGCGGGAGCTCGGGAGCAGTACTTC.

The V gene is TRBV5-1, the J gene TRBJ1-4, with 8 bases identical to TRBD1. This CDR3 is 17 amino acids long. After removal of 3 bases from V and 0 bases from J, the junction contained 7 bases not matched to a gene. Germline assignment: CDR1 SGHRS and CDR2 YFSETQ. In nucleotides, the CDR3 is TGCGCCAGCAGCTCCCAGGGGGCTGGTACAACTAATGAAAAACTGTTTTTT. Its protein product is CASSSQGAGTTNEKLFF.

This clone appeared a few times. J is TRBJ1-1 and V is TRBV25-1; D call uncertain. In germline, CDR1 is MGHDK, CDR2 SYGVNS. The CDR3 contains 14 residues. Trimming cost V 5 bases and J 2 bases, with 12 bases left between them. Here the CDR3 reads CASSYQEPNTEAFF. For the CDR3, the DNA is TGTGCCAGCAGTTATCAGGAGCCTAACACTGAAGCTTTCTTT.

This clone was picked up one time. This chain links TRBV10-1 with TRBJ2-2; TRBD2 might be the D (5 bases). The CDR3 consists of 16 residues. The germline V gene has CDR1 WNHNN and CDR2 SYGVQD (reference sequence). V was trimmed by 8 bases and J by 14 bases, leaving 30 bases between them. This CDR3 reads CASPHLERERQRALFF. In DNA form, the CDR3 reads TGCGCCAGCCCTCATCTCGAGAGGGAGAGACAACGGGCTCTGTTTTTT.

This chain uses TRBV18 with TRBJ2-3; 7 bases are shared with TRBD2. This CDR3 is 15 amino acids long. CDR1 and CDR2 from the germline V gene are KGHSH and LQKENI. V dropped 5 bases and J dropped 4; count of bases not matched to a gene: 9. As DNA, the CDR3 is TGTGCCAGCTCAACGCAGGGCGGGGGAGCAGATACGCAGTATTTT. Translating gives CASSTQGGGADTQYF.

The V and J genes are TRBV6-5 and TRBJ1-1; D perhaps matches TRBD1 (6 bases). This CDR3 comprises 14 residues. Germline V lookup: CDR1 MNHEY, CDR2 SVGAGI. V lost 6 bases, J lost 4 bases, and 15 bases lay in between. The DNA for the CDR3 is TGTGCCAGCAGATGGGGAAGGGGGAGCACTGAAGCTTTCTTT. Protein: CASRWGRGSTEAFF.

The chain is built from TRBV6-2 or TRBV6-3 and TRBJ2-2, with D unresolved. This CDR3 spans 13 amino acids. V gave up 2 bases and J gave up 8 bases, with 9 bases separating them. Germline V gives CDR1 MNHEY, CDR2 SVGEGT. In DNA form, the CDR3 reads TGTGCCAGCAGTTACCCCTGGGGTGGGGAGCTGTTTTTT. The encoded protein is CASSYPWGGELFF.

This clone was detected a few times. The V call is TRBV5-1, the J call TRBJ2-1; TRBD2 matches 11 bases. The V and J ends lost 5 bases and 7 bases, in that order; junction bases with no gene match: 8. Germline V gene lookup returns CDR1 SGHRS and CDR2 YFSETQ. The CDR3 length is 15 residues. The CDR3 sequence: CASRPTSGTFNEQFF. CDR3 coding DNA: TGCGCCAGCAGGCCGACTAGCGGGACGTTTAATGAGCAGTTCTTC. The whole variable domain, filled in from reference TRBV5-1 and TRBJ2-1, reads KAGVTQTPRYLIKTRGQQVTLSCSPISGHRSVSWYQQTPGQGLQFLFEYFSETQRNKGNFPGRFSGRQFSNSRSEMNVSTLELGDSALYLCASRPTSGTFNEQFFGPGTRLTVL.

There are a few counts of this clone. The V gene is TRBV2, the J gene TRBJ2-7; D is possibly TRBD1 (5 bases). Germline lookup yields CDR1 SNHLY and CDR2 FYNNEI. The CDR3 length is 14 residues. Trimming took 5 bases from V and 3 from J, leaving 14 bases between them. Here the CDR3 reads CASSTLGPGYEQYF. The DNA for the CDR3 is TGTGCCAGCAGTACCTTGGGGCCGGGCTACGAGCAGTACTTC. The entire variable domain, with the rest obtained from reference TRBV2 and TRBJ2-7, is as follows: EPEVTQTPSHQVTQMGQEVILRCVPISNHLYFYWYRQILGQKVEFLVSFYNNEISEKSEIFDDQFSVERPDGSNFTLKIRSTKLEDSAMYFCASSTLGPGYEQYFGPGTRLTVT.